This TCR beta chain was captured by sequencing in a study of T cells after yellow fever vaccination. Background on the study: Sorting of the EM, EMRA, CM and Tscm memory subsets was carried out using CD3, CD45RA, CCR7 and CD95.

This clonotype was seen more than once but under ten times. The 5'RACE template-switching step produced TCR cDNA and added a universal primer site and UMIs. TCRdb redid the calling of the 5' RACE reads with MiXCR, one entry per CDR3 protein. The data contain about 53,000 distinct CDR3 sequences, approximately 5.5% of them singletons. Regarding the study as a whole: Boosting was followed by the reappearance of most primary-vaccination clones (around 96% CD4, about 90% CD8). In sorted memory subsets at day 0, almost all vaccine-responding clonotypes were below detection.

V shed 5 bases and J shed 6 bases, with 19 bases lying between them. The CDR3 is 14 residues long. Germline CDR1 is DFQATT and CDR2 is SNEGSKA (reference sequence). The rearrangement uses TRBV20-1 and TRBJ1-1, with unresolved D. This clonotype was sampled from a man aged 18 to 30 who received the YFV17D yellow fever vaccine. Sequences were derived from PBMCs, either bulk or a sorted T-cell subset (CD4+, CD8+, memory, or dextramer-sorted; not recorded which), sampled on the day of the yellow fever booster vaccination. The CDR3 sequence is CSAVGLSGSSEAFF. In nucleotides, the CDR3 is TGCAGTGCTGTGGGGTTGTCGGGGTCTTCTGAAGCTTTCTTT.